This record concerns one T cell receptor beta chain sequence. Its antigen is unknown. The data derive from a study of T cell responses to AZD1222 COVID-19 vaccine. In the study overall: Pooled together were second doses at about 4 or about 12 weeks.

The method was immunoSEQ multiplex PCR; TCRdb's version includes in-frame clones alone and lacks a portion of them. The sample lists approximately 35,000 clones, 70% to 90% occurring once. CDR1 and CDR2 from the germline V gene are LNHNV and YYDKDF (reference sequence). This CDR3 spans 13 amino acids. Trimming pared 4 bases from V and 5 bases from J, leaving 11 bases between. Findings and caveats of the study: Clonal diversity may have been underestimated, and the donors were mostly white British, with more females than males. The study found vaccine-associated CD4 TCRs spanning spike, dominant at 160-218 and 743-854.

This TCR was sampled from an adult in good health. The chain links TRBV15 to TRBJ1-1; a possible D gene is TRBD1 (5 bases). The sequencing used peripheral blood, collected on day 0 of AZD1222 vaccination. CDR3 in amino acids: CATSIQGRTEAFF. CDR3 nucleotides: TGTGCCACCAGCATTCAGGGACGGACTGAAGCTTTCTTT.